This is a list of T cell receptor beta chains from one sample in a study of shared clonotypes between healthy human individuals. Repertoires were generated with immunoSEQ multiplex PCR, while TCRdb's copy carries only in-frame clones and drops some. The sample has 2 million to 2.5 million clones, nearly 97% seen once. What was sequenced was naive CD4+ T cells sorted from blood. The source is a man aged 18 to 29 in good health. Each CDR3 is given with its conserved first and last residue. D genes are given only for firm matches. Part of the rows lack a size; the others show once, few, many or a class for expanded clones.

CDR3 | DNA | size | J | V | D
CASRPTGGPYGYTF | TGTGCCAGCAGACCGACAGGGGGCCCCTATGGCTACACCTTC | NA | TRBJ1-2 | TRBV28 | TRBD1
CASSPQPGANVLTF | TGTGCCAGCAGCCCCCAGCCTGGGGCCAACGTCCTGACTTTC | NA | TRBJ2-6 | TRBV5-4 | NA
CASSKQGWNEQFF | TGTGCCAGCAGTAAGCAGGGGTGGAATGAGCAGTTCTTC | NA | TRBJ2-1 | TRBV6-4 | NA
CASSDLSGKQNEQFF | TGCGCCAGCAGTGATCTGAGCGGTAAACAGAATGAGCAGTTCTTC | NA | TRBJ2-1 | TRBV10-2 | NA
CASSLVLGGAAEAFF | TGTGCCAGCAGCTTGGTACTCGGGGGCGCGGCTGAAGCTTTCTTT | NA | TRBJ1-1 | TRBV5-8 | NA
CASSAQLAGAYEQYF | TGTGCCAGCAGTGCCCAACTAGCGGGGGCCTACGAGCAGTACTTC | NA | TRBJ2-7 | TRBV6-1 | TRBD2
CASSLWAADSNQPQHF | TGCGCCAGCAGCTTGTGGGCGGCTGATAGCAATCAGCCCCAGCATTTT | NA | TRBJ1-5 | TRBV5-1 | NA
CASSLNSGSAEAFF | TGTGCCAGCAGTTTAAACTCAGGGAGCGCTGAAGCTTTCTTT | NA | TRBJ1-1 | TRBV27 | NA
CASSSAPGTSGRQETQYF | TGCGCCAGCAGCTCCGCACCCGGGACTAGCGGGAGGCAAGAGACCCAGTACTTC | NA | TRBJ2-5 | TRBV5-1 | TRBD2
CASSLRPSTDTQYF | TGTGCCAGCAGCTTGCGGCCTAGCACAGATACGCAGTATTTT | NA | TRBJ2-3 | TRBV5-6 | NA
CASTQDSYSYNEQFF | TGTGCCAGCACCCAGGACAGTTACTCCTACAATGAGCAGTTCTTC | NA | TRBJ2-1 | TRBV5-5 | NA
CASSERLIGGKSYGYTF | TGTGCCAGCAGCGAGAGACTAATAGGGGGCAAGAGCTATGGCTACACCTTC | NA | TRBJ1-2 | TRBV25-1 | TRBD1
CASSFGTSVSYEQYF | TGCGCCAGCAGCTTCGGGACTAGCGTTTCCTACGAGCAGTACTTC | NA | TRBJ2-7 | TRBV5-1 | TRBD2
CASSLGLAGGTTGELFF | TGCGCCAGCAGCCTCGGACTAGCGGGAGGAACCACCGGGGAGCTGTTTTTT | NA | TRBJ2-2 | TRBV4-3 | TRBD2
CAWSATGGADTQYF | TGTGCCTGGAGTGCCACGGGGGGTGCAGATACGCAGTATTTT | NA | TRBJ2-3 | TRBV30 | TRBD2
CASSLVSSTSGYREQFF | TGTGCCAGCAGCTTAGTATCCTCGACTAGCGGGTATCGTGAGCAGTTCTTC | NA | TRBJ2-1 | TRBV7-8 | TRBD2
CASDPLTGGEQYF | TGTGCCAGCGACCCCCTTACAGGGGGAGAGCAGTACTTC | NA | TRBJ2-7 | TRBV6-5 | TRBD1
CASSPPSRETQYF | TGTGCCAGCTCACCACCGTCTCGAGAGACCCAGTACTTC | NA | TRBJ2-5 | TRBV18 | NA
CASSPGAKPGSYEQYF | TGTGCCAGCAGCCCAGGGGCCAAGCCAGGCTCCTACGAGCAGTACTTC | once | TRBJ2-7 | TRBV11-2 | NA
CASRESLAGGLAFF | TGTGCCAGCAGGGAATCCCTGGCAGGGGGTTTGGCTTTCTTT | NA | TRBJ1-1 | TRBV6-1 | TRBD1
CASSSAGGEKLFF | TGTGCCAGCAGTTCGGCAGGGGGCGAAAAACTGTTTTTT | once | TRBJ1-4 | TRBV6-6 | TRBD1
CASSSSGSVYEQYF | TGTGCCAGCAGCTCTAGCGGGTCAGTCTACGAGCAGTACTTC | NA | TRBJ2-7 | TRBV11-2 | TRBD2
CASSLDPAGYGYTF | TGTGCCAGCAGCTTAGATCCAGCAGGTTATGGCTACACCTTC | once | TRBJ1-2 | TRBV11-2 | NA
CASSFLKVGRGSYSGANVLTF | TGTGCCAGTAGCTTCCTCAAGGTCGGCAGGGGATCTTATTCTGGGGCCAACGTCCTGACTTTC | NA | TRBJ2-6 | TRBV19 | NA
CASSDGTSGGKWQETQYF | TGTGCCAGCAGTGATGGGACTAGCGGGGGGAAATGGCAAGAGACCCAGTACTTC | NA | TRBJ2-5 | TRBV6-1 | TRBD2
CASRSQGETQYF | TGTGCCAGCAGATCCCAGGGAGAGACCCAGTACTTC | NA | TRBJ2-5 | TRBV6-5 | NA
CASSYRGLNNSPLHF | TGTGCCAGCAGTTACAGGGGGCTTAATAATTCACCCCTCCACTTT | NA | TRBJ1-6 | TRBV6-5 | TRBD1
CASSLGTGSNQPQHF | TGCGCCAGCAGCTTGGGGACAGGGAGCAATCAGCCCCAGCATTTT | few | TRBJ1-5 | TRBV5-1 | TRBD1
CASRYRDREHYGYTF | TGTGCCAGCAGATACCGGGACAGGGAACACTATGGCTACACCTTC | NA | TRBJ1-2 | TRBV5-6 | TRBD1
CASNDRAANTGELFF | TGTGCCAGCAATGACCGAGCGGCGAACACCGGGGAGCTGTTTTTT | once | TRBJ2-2 | TRBV2 | NA
CASSLVVGAGESYEQYF | TGCGCCAGCAGCTTGGTGGTGGGGGCGGGAGAATCATACGAGCAGTACTTC | NA | TRBJ2-7 | TRBV5-1 | NA
CASRGRGIDANYGYTF | TGTGCCAGCCGAGGCAGGGGTATAGATGCGAACTATGGCTACACCTTC | NA | TRBJ1-2 | TRBV28 | NA
CASSVGQGDNQPQHF | TGTGCCAGTAGTGTGGGACAGGGTGACAATCAGCCCCAGCATTTT | NA | TRBJ1-5 | TRBV19 | TRBD1
CASSAVRGETQYF | TGTGCCAGCTCAGCGGTCAGGGGAGAGACCCAGTACTTC | once | TRBJ2-5 | TRBV18 | NA
CASSSGGTVYNSPLHF | TGCGCCAGCAGCTCGGGCGGGACAGTTTATAATTCACCCCTCCACTTT | NA | TRBJ1-6 | TRBV5-1 | TRBD1
CASSTFSGTNTGELFF | TGTGCCAGCAGCACCTTTAGCGGAACGAACACCGGGGAGCTGTTTTTT | NA | TRBJ2-2 | TRBV5-6 | NA
CASSAQGQSTEAFF | TGTGCCAGCAGTGCCCAAGGTCAATCCACTGAAGCTTTCTTT | NA | TRBJ1-1 | TRBV6-4 | NA
CASSLSSDTQYF | TGTGCCAGCAGCTTGTCGTCGGATACGCAGTATTTT | NA | TRBJ2-3 | TRBV5-4 | NA
CASSPSQGQNNSPLHF | TGTGCCAGCTCACCATCACAGGGACAGAATAATTCACCCCTCCACTTT | NA | TRBJ1-6 | TRBV18 | TRBD1
CASSLYRTVLGELFF | TGTGCCAGCAGTCTTTACAGGACCGTCCTCGGGGAGCTGTTTTTT | NA | TRBJ2-2 | TRBV28 | NA
CAGEGLAGTDTQYF | TGTGCCGGAGAGGGACTAGCGGGCACAGATACGCAGTATTTT | NA | TRBJ2-3 | TRBV2 | TRBD2
CALRTSGNNEQFF | TGTGCCTTGAGGACTAGCGGTAACAATGAGCAGTTCTTC | NA | TRBJ2-1 | TRBV30 | TRBD2
CASPSVGSYEQYF | TGTGCCAGTCCCTCTGTAGGATCCTACGAGCAGTACTTC | NA | TRBJ2-7 | TRBV6-1 | NA
CASSAMGLAGGNEQFF | TGTGCCAGCAGCGCGATGGGACTAGCGGGAGGGAATGAGCAGTTCTTC | NA | TRBJ2-1 | TRBV9 | TRBD2